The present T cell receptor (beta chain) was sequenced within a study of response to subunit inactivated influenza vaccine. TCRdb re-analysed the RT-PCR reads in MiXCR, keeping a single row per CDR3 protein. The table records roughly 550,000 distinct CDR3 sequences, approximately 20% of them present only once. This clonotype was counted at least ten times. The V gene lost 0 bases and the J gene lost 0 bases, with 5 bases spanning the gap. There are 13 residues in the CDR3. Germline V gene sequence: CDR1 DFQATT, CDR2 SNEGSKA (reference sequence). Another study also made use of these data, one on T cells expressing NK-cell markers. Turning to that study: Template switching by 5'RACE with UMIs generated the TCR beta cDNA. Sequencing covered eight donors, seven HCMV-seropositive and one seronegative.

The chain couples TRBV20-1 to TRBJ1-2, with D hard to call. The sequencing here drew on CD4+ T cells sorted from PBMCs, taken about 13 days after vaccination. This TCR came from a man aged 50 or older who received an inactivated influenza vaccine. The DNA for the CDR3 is TGCAGTGCTAGAGAAGCTACTAACTATGGCTACACCTTC. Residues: CSAREATNYGYTF.